This note documents a single TCR beta chain sequence. Clones were sequenced by immunoSEQ multiplex PCR, and TCRdb holds only the in-frame ones, with some missing. Of 99,000 or so clones in the sample, about four fifths were seen once. V gave up 8 bases and J gave up 1 base; unmatched junction bases: 16. CDR1 is KGHSH and CDR2 is LQKENI in the germline V gene. The length of the CDR3 is 17 residues. The sample belongs to a study of blood T cell repertoires in COVID-19. Turning to the study itself: Specimens from acute and convalescent COVID-19 originated in the United States, Italy and Spain. T cells, B-cell-depleted T cells, or PBMCs provided the cDNA or gDNA that served as material.

This TCR came from a man aged 60 to 75 with acute or convalescent COVID-19. The gene calls are TRBV18 and TRBJ1-1; 7 bases align to TRBD1. Specimen: peripheral blood. The CDR3, as DNA: TGTGCCAGCAGCAGCGGATTAGGGGGCGCCGGGAACACTGAAGCTTTCTTT. Protein: CASSSGLGGAGNTEAFF.